The entry below describes one TCR beta chain. Antigen: not known. The CDR3 contains 14 residues. Germline-derived CDR1 and CDR2 are SGHDN and FVKESK. Trimming shortened V by 3 bases and J by 5 bases, and 13 bases separated the two germline ends. This sample was included in a study of CD8 T cells in ankylosing spondylitis. Study-wide findings and caveats: The study identified a TCR beta motif of fewer than 10 highly homologous variants that appeared characteristic of ankylosing spondylitis blood.

Libraries of TCR beta came from quantitative 5'-RACE with molecular barcodes. Each CDR3 protein is one row after TCRdb ran MiXCR on the 5' RACE reads. This repertoire shows approximately 550,000 distinct CDR3 sequences, about an eighth found once; its top ten account for about 6.5%. Sequencing input: blood, either unsorted or a sorted T cell fraction (not recorded which). This rearrangement joins TRBV14 to TRBJ2-5; a possible D gene is TRBD2 (5 bases). This sequence was found in a male donor with ankylosing spondylitis. This chain's CDR3 is CASSQEAVYETQYF. CDR3 in DNA: TGTGCCAGCAGCCAGGAGGCGGTATACGAGACCCAGTACTTC.